A single T cell receptor beta chain is shown here with its context. No cognate antigen has been identified for it. There are no base qualities to consult, and no much larger clone falls within one base. TCRbeta CDR3 regions were amplified from genomic DNA by means of the immunoSEQ Assay, a bias-controlled multiplex PCR. Under the source paper's analysis protocol: Within the assay, amplification of reference gene primers was used to estimate how many nucleated cells each sample contained. To quantify the absolute abundance of each unique TCRbeta CDR3 rearrangement, sequence reads were collapsed and filtered. For each sample, productive Simpson clonality was calculated as the square root of Simpson's diversity index across productive rearrangements. Drawn from immuneACCESS, this table holds only the in-frame rearrangements with V and J called that TCRdb kept. Clones are partly lost; checked studies trace under half to an unresolved V gene and leave the rest unexplained. D and trimming come from the DNA, and the V and J calls and clone size come from that table. The sample table lists about 210,000 clones, about 88% of them with a count of one. Clones ranked in the top ten supply around 1.5% of the sample.

Whole blood was collected in K2EDTA tubes by collaborating institutions according to the institutions' own protocols. Collaborator samples were shipped for TCRbeta analysis as frozen whole blood, isolated PBMCs, or DNA extracted from either sample type. This entry is derived from a study of blood T cell repertoires in COVID-19 (dated by TCRdb to 2018 to 2020). Turning to the overall study: Samples from collaborators originated in the United States, Italy and Spain and spanned both the acute and convalescent phases of COVID-19. Samples came from the ongoing ImmuneRACE study (first 160 participants) plus 1,254 subjects from 6 global collaborators. A de-identified subject ID, COVID-19 status, age in years and sex were almost always included in the sample metadata. The material from the prospective study consisted of cDNA or gDNA derived from T cells, B-cell-depleted T cells, or PBMCs. The dataset comprised deeply sampled blood TCRbeta repertoires from subjects exposed to, actively infected with, or recovered from COVID-19. The repertoires were made available in a free public database intended to serve as a resource for research on the immune response to SARS-CoV-2. Where available, HLA class I and class II types were obtained from metadata supplied by the sample provider rather than from assay-based typing.

From its cysteine to its phenylalanine, the CDR3 spans 14 amino acids. The CDR3 DNA has 42 bases and is translated from base 1. V loses 0 bases of germline sequence and J loses 2 bases, and the interval between the two ends is 7 bases. Based on the germline V gene (reference sequence), the CDR1 and CDR2 sequences are SGHKS and YYEKEE. Points the paper makes about the study in general: How much clinical and demographic metadata was included differed by source and by participant, and the metadata was provided uncurated.

In this chain, TRBV5-5 is recombined with TRBJ2-3, with no reliable assignment of the D segment. The source is a man in his late teens or twenties with active or convalescent COVID-19. The specimen sequenced was peripheral blood. CDR3 reads: CASSLVQATDTQYF. The base sequence is TGTGCCAGCAGCTTGGTGCAGGCCACAGATACGCAGTATTTT. The variable domain in full, with residues beyond the CDR3 obtained from the reference TRBV5-5 and TRBJ2-3 genes, is DAGVTQSPTHLIKTRGQQVTLRCSPISGHKSVSWYQQVLGQGPQFIFQYYEKEERGRGNFPDRFSARQFPNYSSELNVNALLLGDSALYLCASSLVQATDTQYFGPGTRLTVL.